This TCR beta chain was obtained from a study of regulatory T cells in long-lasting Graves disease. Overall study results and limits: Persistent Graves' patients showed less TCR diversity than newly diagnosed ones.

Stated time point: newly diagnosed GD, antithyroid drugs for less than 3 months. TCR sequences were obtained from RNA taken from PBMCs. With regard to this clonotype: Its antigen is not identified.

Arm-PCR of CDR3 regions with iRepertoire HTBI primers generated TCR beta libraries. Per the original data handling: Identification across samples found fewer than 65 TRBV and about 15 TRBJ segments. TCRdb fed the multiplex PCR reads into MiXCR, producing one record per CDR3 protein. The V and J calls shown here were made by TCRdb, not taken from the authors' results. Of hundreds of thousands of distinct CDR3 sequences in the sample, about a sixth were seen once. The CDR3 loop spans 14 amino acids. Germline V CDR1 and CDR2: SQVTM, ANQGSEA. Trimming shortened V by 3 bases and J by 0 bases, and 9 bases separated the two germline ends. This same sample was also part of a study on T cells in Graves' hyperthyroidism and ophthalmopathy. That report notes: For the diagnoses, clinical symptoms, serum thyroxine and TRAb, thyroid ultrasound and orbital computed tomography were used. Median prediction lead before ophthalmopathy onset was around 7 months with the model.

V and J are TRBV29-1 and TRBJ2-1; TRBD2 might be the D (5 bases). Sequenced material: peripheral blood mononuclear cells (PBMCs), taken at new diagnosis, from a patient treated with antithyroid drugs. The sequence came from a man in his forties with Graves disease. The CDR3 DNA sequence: TGCAGCGTTGACCAGCGGAGCTCCTACAATGAGCAGTTCTTC. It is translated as CSVDQRSSYNEQFF.